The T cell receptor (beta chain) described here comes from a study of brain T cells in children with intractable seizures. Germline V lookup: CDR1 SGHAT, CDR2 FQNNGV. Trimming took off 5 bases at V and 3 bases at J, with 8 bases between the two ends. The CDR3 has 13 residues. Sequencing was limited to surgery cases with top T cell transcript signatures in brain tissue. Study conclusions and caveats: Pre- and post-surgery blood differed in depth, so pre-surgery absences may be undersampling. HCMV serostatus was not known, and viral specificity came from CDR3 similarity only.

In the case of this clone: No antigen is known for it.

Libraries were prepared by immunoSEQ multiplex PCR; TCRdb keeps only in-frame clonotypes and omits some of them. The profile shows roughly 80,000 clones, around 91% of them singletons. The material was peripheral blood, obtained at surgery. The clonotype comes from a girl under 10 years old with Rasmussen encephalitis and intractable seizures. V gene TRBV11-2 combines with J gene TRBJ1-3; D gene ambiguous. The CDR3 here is CASSASDGNTIYF. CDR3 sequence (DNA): TGTGCCAGCAGCGCCTCCGATGGAAACACCATATATTTT.